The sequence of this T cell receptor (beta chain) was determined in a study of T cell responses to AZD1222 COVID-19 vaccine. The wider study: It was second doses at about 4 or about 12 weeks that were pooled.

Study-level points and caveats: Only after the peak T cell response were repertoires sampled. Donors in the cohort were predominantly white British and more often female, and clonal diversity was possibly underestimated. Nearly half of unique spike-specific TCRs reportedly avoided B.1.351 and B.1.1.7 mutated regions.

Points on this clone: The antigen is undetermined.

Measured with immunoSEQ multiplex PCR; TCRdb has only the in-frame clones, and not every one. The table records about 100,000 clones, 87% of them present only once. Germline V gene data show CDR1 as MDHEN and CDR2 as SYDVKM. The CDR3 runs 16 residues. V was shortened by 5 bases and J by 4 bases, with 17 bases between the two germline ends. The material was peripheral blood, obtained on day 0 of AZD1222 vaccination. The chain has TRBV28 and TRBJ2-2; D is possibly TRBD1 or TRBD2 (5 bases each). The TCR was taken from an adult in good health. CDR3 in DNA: TGTGCCAGCAGTCCCATTCTCCCGAGGGGCACCGGGGAGCTGTTTTTT. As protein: CASSPILPRGTGELFF.